A selection of T cell receptor beta chains follows, all from one sample in a study of blood T cell repertoires in COVID-19. Sequenced by immunoSEQ multiplex PCR; TCRdb stores in-frame clones only, minus some. Of under 200,000 clones listed, just under 85% are singletons. The sequencing input was peripheral blood. These receptors came from a man in his fifties or sixties with COVID-19, enrolled during active disease. CDR3s include the opening cysteine and the closing phenylalanine or tryptophan. The D gene is left open where the match is weak. Rows give clone size only sometimes, using once, few, many, or a class for an expanded clone.

CASSLEGQGAAKNIQYF TGTGCCAGCAGCTTGGAGGGACAGGGGGCAGCCAAAAACATTCAGTACTTC TRBJ2-4 TRBD1 TRBV5-4 .
CASSPGTGLSPLHF TGTGCCAGCAGTCCAGGGACAGGGTTATCACCCCTCCACTTT TRBJ1-6 TRBD1 TRBV28 .
CASTGSDTLMNTEAFF TGTGCCAGCACCGGTTCAGATACACTAATGAACACTGAAGCTTTCTTT TRBJ1-1 . TRBV6-6 .
CASSERGPTEAFF TGTGCCAGCAGCGAAAGGGGGCCCACTGAAGCTTTCTTT TRBJ1-1 TRBD1 TRBV7-2 .
CASSLTGGSTEAFF TGCGCCAGCAGCTTGACAGGGGGGAGTACTGAAGCTTTCTTT TRBJ1-1 TRBD1 TRBV5-1 .
CASSFYRRARGNTIYF TGTGCCAGCAGCTTCTACAGGAGGGCGCGAGGAAACACCATATATTTT TRBJ1-3 . TRBV5-6 .
CASSLSFTGELFF TGTGCCAGCAGTTTAAGCTTCACCGGGGAGCTGTTTTTT TRBJ2-2 . TRBV27 .
CASSPRDSYGYTF TGTGCCAGCAGCCCCAGGGACAGCTATGGCTACACCTTC TRBJ1-2 TRBD1 TRBV7-2 .
CASKPGQGSYEQYF TGTGCCAGCAAACCGGGACAGGGGTCCTACGAGCAGTACTTC TRBJ2-7 TRBD1 TRBV2 .
CASSPGTGYYGYTF TGTGCCAGCAGTCCCGGGACAGGTTACTATGGCTACACCTTC TRBJ1-2 TRBD1 TRBV2 .
CASSPRDRGTDEQFF TGCGCCAGCAGCCCCCGGGACAGGGGTACTGATGAGCAGTTCTTC TRBJ2-1 TRBD1 TRBV5-1 .
CASSYSLTSTYGYTF TGTGCCAGCAGTTACTCTCTCACGAGTACCTATGGCTACACCTTC TRBJ1-2 . TRBV6-5 .
CASSSYISTGGDGNGYTF TGTGCCAGCAGCTCATATATCTCGACAGGGGGCGATGGGAATGGCTACACCTTC TRBJ1-2 TRBD1 TRBV7-2 .
CASSLGTGPNEKLFF TGTGCCAGCAGCTTGGGGACAGGCCCTAATGAAAAACTGTTTTTT TRBJ1-4 TRBD1 TRBV7-2 once
CASSPPGTYNSPLHF TGTGCCAGCAGCCCCCCCGGGACTTATAATTCACCCCTCCACTTT TRBJ1-6 . TRBV14 .
CASSVFRSSSYNSPLHF TGTGCCAGCAGCGTATTTAGGAGTAGCTCCTATAATTCACCCCTCCACTTT TRBJ1-6 . TRBV9 few
CASSQEWGAGTYEQYF TGCGCCAGCAGCCAAGAGTGGGGAGCGGGAACCTACGAGCAGTACTTC TRBJ2-7 TRBD2 TRBV4-1 .
CASSPRGGSGNTIYF TGTGCCAGCAGCCCCCGCGGGGGTTCTGGAAACACCATATATTTT TRBJ1-3 . TRBV13 .